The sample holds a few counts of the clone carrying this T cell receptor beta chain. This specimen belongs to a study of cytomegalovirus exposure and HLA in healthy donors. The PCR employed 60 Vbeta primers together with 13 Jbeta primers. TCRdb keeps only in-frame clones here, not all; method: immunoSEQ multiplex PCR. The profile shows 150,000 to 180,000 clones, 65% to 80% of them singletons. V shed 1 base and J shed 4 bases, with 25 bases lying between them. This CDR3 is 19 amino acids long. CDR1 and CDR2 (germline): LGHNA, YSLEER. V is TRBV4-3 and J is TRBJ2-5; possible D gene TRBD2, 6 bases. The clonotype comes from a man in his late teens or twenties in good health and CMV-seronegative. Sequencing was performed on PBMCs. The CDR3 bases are TGCGCCAGCAGCCAAGGGGTGTCTAGGAGGGGTAGGAGGGTAGAGACCCAGTACTTC. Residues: CASSQGVSRRGRRVETQYF.